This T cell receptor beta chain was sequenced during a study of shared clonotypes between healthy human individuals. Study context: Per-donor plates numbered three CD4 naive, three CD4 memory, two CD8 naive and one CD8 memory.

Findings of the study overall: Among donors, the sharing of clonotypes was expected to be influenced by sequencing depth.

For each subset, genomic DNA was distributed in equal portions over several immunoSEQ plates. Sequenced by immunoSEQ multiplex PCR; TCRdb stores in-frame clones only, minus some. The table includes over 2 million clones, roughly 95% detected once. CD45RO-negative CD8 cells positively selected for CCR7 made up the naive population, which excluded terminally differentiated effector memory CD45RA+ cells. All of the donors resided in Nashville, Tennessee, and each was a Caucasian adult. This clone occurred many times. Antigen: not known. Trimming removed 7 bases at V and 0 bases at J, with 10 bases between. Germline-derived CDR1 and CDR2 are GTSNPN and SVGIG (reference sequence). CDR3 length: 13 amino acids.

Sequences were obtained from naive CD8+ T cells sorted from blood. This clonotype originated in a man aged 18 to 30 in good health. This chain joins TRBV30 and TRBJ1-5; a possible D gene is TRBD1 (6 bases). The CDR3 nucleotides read TGTGCCTTACAGGGAGATAGCAATCAGCCCCAGCATTTT. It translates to CALQGDSNQPQHF.